This T cell receptor beta chain derives from a study of vaccination effects on CD4 cells after COVID-19 (dated by TCRdb to the early 2020s). Study-wide context: Post-vaccine samples across the study were collected a median of 72 days after the second dose, with a range of 14 to 241. Altogether, roughly 10 COVID-19 convalescent patients and several SARS-CoV-2-naive healthy vaccine recipients made up the full study. SARS-CoV-2 spike-specific CD4+ TCR repertoires from before and after mRNA vaccination were compared in COVID-19 convalescent patients and in infection-naive vaccine recipients. In the study, cultures from other donors were sequenced using the Oncomine TCR Beta short-read assay on an Illumina iSeq 100.

The ViraFEST assay stimulated PBMC with viral peptide pools and then used TCR sequencing to identify antigen-specific CD4+ T cell clonotypes by expansion. After less than 13 days of culture, CD4+ T cells were isolated with the EasySep CD4+ T cell isolation kit. Each participant received two doses of an mRNA SARS-CoV-2 vaccine, either BNT162b2 or mRNA-1273. The absence of prior SARS-CoV-2 infection in healthy vaccine recipients was confirmed by negative nucleocapsid antibodies before and after vaccination. Each well held two million PBMC cultured in IMDM containing around 5.1% human AB serum, around 10 IU/ml IL-2 and gentamicin, along with 10 ug/ml peptides. Half of the culture medium was replaced with fresh IL-2-containing medium on days 3 and 7. Unless noted otherwise, every peptide stimulation condition was grown in triplicate wells. PBMC were separated from whole blood using Ficoll-Paque Plus gradient centrifugation and were then either cryopreserved at -140C or used fresh. The spike proteins of SARS-CoV-2 and of the common cold coronaviruses HCoV-NL63, HCoV-OC43 and HCoV-229E were spanned by overlapping peptide pools. The QIAamp micro DNA kit was used to extract genomic DNA from the cultured CD4+ T cells.

Receptors were amplified or captured by the immunoSEQ multiplex PCR assay. DNA from the cultured, isolated CD4+ T cells was subjected to TCR beta CDR3 sequencing. As for the authors' bioinformatics: Non-productive TCR sequences were removed and reads were trimmed to the CDR3 region, keeping CDR3s of at least 7 amino acids. The MANAFEST web app was used to identify antigen-specific clonotypes by comparing expansion in peptide wells with expansion in reference cultures. Positive clones required FDR<0.05 expansion versus reference and all other wells, odds ratio above 5, and frequency above 0.1% in two replicate wells. Clonotypes significantly expanded in SARS-CoV-2 spike wells and in at least one common cold coronavirus spike condition were defined as cross-reactive. CDR3 similarity was assessed by Levenshtein distance with the stringdist R package, and unrooted trees were built with ape in R 3.6.1. The clones in this table, taken by TCRdb from immuneACCESS, are in-frame only. Not every clone is retained; where verified, under half of the shortfall comes from an unresolved V gene, and the cause of the rest is unknown. That table is the source of V, J and clone size, and D and trimming were worked out from the DNA. The sample records over 80,000 clones, under 80% of which are singletons. Of the sample, around 1.1% is held by the ten largest clones.

Trimming removed 1 base from V and 4 bases from J, leaving 13 bases between the germline ends. Its CDR3 holds 15 amino acids, cysteine through phenylalanine. Only the CDR3 part of the read is kept: 45 bases, read in frame from the first base. Looking up the germline V gene yields CDR1 SGHRS and CDR2 YFSETQ. Comments on this clone: Its antigen is unknown. No much larger clone is present one base from it, and per-base qualities are unavailable.

Beyond this particular receptor, the publication reports: At late post-vaccination timepoints, both infection-induced and vaccine-induced clones showed marked clonal contraction, consistent with waning T cell responses. The study was limited by a small number of convalescent patients and lacked early post-infection timepoints. In healthy vaccine recipients, vaccine-induced clones were almost all SARS-CoV-2 mono-reactive, with only 1 of 255 being cross-reactive with common cold coronaviruses.

The clonotype comes from a human donor who received a COVID-19 vaccine. The sample consisted of CD4+ T cells from PBMCs cultured with HCoV-OC43 spike peptides, taken after COVID-19 vaccination. Read against the paper, the sample's cell subset or site label means: HCoV-OC43 spike overlapping peptide pool stimulation. This receptor chain uses TRBV5-1 and TRBJ2-3, with the D gene not clear enough to name. The DNA sequence follows: TGCGCCAGCAGCTTGAACCCAAGGGCCCCAGATACGCAGTATTTT. Translated, this is CASSLNPRAPDTQYF.